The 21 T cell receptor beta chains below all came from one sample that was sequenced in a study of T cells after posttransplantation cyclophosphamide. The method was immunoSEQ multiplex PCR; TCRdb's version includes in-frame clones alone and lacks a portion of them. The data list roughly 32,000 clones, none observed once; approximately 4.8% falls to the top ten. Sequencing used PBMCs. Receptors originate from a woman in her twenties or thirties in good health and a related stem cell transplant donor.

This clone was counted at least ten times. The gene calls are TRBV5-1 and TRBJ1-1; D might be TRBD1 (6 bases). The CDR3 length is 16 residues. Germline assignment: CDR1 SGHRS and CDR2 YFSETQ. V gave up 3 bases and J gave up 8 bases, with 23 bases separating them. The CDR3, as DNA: TGCGCCAGCAGCTCCGCGGACAGCCCACCAGATACAGAAGCTTTCTTT. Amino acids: CASSSADSPPDTEAFF.

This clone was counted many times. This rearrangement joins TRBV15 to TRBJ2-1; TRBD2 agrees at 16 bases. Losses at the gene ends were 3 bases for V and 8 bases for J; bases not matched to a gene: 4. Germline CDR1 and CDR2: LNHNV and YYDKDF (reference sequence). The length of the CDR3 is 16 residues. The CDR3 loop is CATSRGTSGGVDEQFF. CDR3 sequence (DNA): TGTGCCACCAGCAGGGGGACTAGCGGGGGGGTAGATGAGCAGTTCTTC.

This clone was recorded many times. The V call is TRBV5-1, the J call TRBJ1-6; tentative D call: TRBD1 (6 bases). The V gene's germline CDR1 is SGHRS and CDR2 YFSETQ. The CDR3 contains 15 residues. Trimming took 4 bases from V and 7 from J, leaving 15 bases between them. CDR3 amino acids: CASSISGTRNSPLHF. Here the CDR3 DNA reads TGCGCCAGCAGCATCTCCGGGACAAGGAATTCACCCCTCCACTTT.

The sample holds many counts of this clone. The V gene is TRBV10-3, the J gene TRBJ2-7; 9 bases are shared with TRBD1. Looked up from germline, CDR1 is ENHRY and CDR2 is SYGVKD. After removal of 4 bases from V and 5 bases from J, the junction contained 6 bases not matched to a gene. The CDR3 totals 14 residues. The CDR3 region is CAISGPGQGNEQYF. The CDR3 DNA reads TGTGCCATCAGTGGGCCGGGACAGGGTAACGAGCAGTACTTC.

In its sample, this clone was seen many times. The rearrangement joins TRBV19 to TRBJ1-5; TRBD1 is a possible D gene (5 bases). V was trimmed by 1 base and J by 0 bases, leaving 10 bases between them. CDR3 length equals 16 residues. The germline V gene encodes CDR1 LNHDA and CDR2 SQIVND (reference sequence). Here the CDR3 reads CASSIGEGRSNQPQHF. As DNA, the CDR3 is TGTGCCAGTAGTATAGGGGAGGGGCGTAGCAATCAGCCCCAGCATTTT.

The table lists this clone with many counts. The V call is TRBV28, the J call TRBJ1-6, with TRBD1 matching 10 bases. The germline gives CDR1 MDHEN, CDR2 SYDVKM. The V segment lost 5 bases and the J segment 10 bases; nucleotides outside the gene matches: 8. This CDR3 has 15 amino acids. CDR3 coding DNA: TGTGCCAGCAGTCCCGGGACAGGGGATCTATCACCCCTCCACTTT. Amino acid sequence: CASSPGTGDLSPLHF. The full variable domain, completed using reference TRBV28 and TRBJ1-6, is DVKVTQSSRYLVKRTGEKVFLECVQDMDHENMFWYRQDPGLGLRLIYFSYDVKMKEKGDIPEGYSVSREKKERFSLILESASTNQTSMYLCASSPGTGDLSPLHFGNGTRLTVT.

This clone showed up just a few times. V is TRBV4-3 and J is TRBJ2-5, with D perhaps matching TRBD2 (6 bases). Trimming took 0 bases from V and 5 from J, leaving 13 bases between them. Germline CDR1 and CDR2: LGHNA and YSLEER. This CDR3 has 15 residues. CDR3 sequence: CASSQDRGLGETQYF. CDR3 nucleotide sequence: TGCGCCAGCAGCCAAGATCGGGGGTTAGGGGAGACCCAGTACTTC.

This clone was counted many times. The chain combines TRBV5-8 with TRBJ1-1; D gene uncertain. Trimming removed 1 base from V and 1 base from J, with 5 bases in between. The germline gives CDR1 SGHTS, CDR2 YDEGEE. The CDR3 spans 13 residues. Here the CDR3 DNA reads TGTGCCAGCAGCTTGACGGGGAACACTGAAGCTTTCTTT. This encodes CASSLTGNTEAFF. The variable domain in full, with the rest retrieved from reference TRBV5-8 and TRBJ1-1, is EAGVTQSPTHLIKTRGQQATLRCSPISGHTSVYWYQQALGLGLQFLLWYDEGEERNRGNFPPRFSGRQFPNYSSELNVNALELEDSALYLCASSLTGNTEAFFGQGTRLTVV.

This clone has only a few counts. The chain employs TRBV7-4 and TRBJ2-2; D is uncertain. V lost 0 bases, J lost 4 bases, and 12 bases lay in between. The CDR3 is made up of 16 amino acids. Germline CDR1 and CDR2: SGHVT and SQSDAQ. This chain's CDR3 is CASSLAELDGTGELFF. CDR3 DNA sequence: TGTGCCAGCAGCTTAGCGGAGCTAGATGGCACCGGGGAGCTGTTTTTT. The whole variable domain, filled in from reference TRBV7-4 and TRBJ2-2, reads GAGVSQSPRYKVAKRGRDVALRCDSISGHVTLYWYRQTLGQGSEVLTYSQSDAQRDKSGRPSGRFSAERPERSVSTLKIQRTEQGDSAVYLCASSLAELDGTGELFFGEGSRLTVL.

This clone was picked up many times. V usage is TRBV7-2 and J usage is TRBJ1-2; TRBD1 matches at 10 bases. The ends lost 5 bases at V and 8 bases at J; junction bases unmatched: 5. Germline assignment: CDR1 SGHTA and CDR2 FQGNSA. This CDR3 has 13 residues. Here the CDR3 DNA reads TGTGCCAGCAGCGACAGGGGGCCTCAGGGCTACACCTTC. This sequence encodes CASSDRGPQGYTF.

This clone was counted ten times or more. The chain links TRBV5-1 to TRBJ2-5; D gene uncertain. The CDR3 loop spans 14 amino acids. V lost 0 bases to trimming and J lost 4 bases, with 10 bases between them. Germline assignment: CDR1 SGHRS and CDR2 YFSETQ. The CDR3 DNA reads TGCGCCAGCAGCTTGGCCCACAGACGAGAGACCCAGTACTTC. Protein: CASSLAHRRETQYF.

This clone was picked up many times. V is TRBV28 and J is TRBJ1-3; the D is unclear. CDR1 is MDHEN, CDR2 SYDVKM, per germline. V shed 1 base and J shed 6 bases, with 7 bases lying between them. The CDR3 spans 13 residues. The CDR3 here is CASSLFGENTIYF. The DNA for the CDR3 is TGTGCCAGCAGTTTATTCGGGGAAAACACCATATATTTT.

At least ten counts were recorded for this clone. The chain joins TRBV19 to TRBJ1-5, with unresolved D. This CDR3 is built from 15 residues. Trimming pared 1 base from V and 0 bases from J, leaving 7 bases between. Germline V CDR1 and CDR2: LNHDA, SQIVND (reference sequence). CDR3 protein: CASSIGAVSNQPQHF. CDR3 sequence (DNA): TGTGCCAGTAGTATAGGGGCAGTTAGCAATCAGCCCCAGCATTTT.

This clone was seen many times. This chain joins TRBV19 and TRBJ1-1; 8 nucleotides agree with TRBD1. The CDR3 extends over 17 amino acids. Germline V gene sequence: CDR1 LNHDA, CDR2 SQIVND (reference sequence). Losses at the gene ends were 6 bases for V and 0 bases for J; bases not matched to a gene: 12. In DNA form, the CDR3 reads TGTGCCAGTAGCGACACAGGGGGGAGTACCATGAACACTGAAGCTTTCTTT. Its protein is CASSDTGGSTMNTEAFF.

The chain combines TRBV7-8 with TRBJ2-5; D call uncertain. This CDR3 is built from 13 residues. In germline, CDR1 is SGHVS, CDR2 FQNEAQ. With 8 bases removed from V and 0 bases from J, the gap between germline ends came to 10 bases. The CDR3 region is CASASTHQETQYF. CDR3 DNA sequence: TGTGCCAGCGCCTCCACACACCAAGAGACCCAGTACTTC.

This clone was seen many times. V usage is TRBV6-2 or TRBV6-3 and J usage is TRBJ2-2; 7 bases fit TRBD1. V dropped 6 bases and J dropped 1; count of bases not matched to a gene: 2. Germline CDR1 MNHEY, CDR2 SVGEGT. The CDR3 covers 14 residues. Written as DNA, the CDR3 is TGTGCCAGCAGGACAGGGATGAACACCGGGGAGCTGTTTTTT. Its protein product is CASRTGMNTGELFF.

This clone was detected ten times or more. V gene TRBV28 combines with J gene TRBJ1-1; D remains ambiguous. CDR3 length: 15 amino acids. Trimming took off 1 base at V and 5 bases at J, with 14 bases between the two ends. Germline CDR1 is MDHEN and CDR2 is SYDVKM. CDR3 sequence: CASSLSVNRGTEAFF. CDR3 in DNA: TGTGCCAGCAGTTTATCGGTTAACAGAGGGACTGAAGCTTTCTTT.

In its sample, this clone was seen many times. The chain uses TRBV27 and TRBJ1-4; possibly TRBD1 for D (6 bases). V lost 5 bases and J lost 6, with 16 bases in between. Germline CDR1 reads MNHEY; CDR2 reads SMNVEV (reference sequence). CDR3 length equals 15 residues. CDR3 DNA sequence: TGTGCCAGCAGTCCTTCGGGCGGGGGCGATGAAAAACTGTTTTTT. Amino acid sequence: CASSPSGGGDEKLFF.

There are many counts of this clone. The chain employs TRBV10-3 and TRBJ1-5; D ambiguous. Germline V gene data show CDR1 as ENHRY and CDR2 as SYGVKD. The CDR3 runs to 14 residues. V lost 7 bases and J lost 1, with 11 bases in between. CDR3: CAINDGVSNQPQHF. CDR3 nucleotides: TGTGCCATCAATGACGGGGTGAGCAATCAGCCCCAGCATTTT.

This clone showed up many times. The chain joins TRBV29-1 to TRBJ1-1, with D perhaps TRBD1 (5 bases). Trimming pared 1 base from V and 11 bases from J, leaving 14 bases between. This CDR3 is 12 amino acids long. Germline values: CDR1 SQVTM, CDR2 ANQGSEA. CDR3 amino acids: CSVEGAGTGAFF. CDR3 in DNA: TGCAGCGTTGAAGGTGCCGGGACTGGGGCTTTCTTT.

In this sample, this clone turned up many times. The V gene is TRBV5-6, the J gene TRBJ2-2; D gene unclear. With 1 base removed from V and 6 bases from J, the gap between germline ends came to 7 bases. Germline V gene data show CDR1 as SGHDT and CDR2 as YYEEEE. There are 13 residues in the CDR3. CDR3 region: CASSLNLPGELFF. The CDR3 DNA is TGTGCCAGCAGCTTGAATCTCCCCGGGGAGCTGTTTTTT.